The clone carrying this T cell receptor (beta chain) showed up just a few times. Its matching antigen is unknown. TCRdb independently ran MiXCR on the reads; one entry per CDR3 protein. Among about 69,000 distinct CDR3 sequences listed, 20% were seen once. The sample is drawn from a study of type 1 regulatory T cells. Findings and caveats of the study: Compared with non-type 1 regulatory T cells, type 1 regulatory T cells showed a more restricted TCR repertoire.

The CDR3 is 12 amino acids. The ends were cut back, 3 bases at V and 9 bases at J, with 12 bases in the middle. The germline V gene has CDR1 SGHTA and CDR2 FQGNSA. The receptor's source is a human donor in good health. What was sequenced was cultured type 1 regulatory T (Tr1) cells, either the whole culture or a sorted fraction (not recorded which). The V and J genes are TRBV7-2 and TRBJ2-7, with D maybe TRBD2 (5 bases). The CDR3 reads CASSLGSVGQYF. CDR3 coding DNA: TGTGCCAGCAGCTTGGGTAGCGTTGGGCAGTACTTC. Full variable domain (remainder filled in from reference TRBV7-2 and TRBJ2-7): GAGVSQSPSNKVTEKGKDVELRCDPISGHTALYWYRQSLGQGLEFLIYFQGNSAPDKSGLPSDRFSAERTGGSVSTLTIQRTQQEDSAVYLCASSLGSVGQYFGPGTRLTVT.